This T cell receptor beta chain was identified in a study of blood T cell repertoires in COVID-19. Germline V lookup: CDR1 WSHSY, CDR2 SAAADI. This CDR3 spans 11 amino acids. Trimming cost V 10 bases and J 4 bases, with 9 bases left between them. Everyone who took part was 18 to 89 years old, and they came from over 20 US areas. Symptom resolution, clearance, or two negative PCRs marked the recovered donors of Cohort 3. Per the original methods: Estimates of nucleated cell counts were drawn from the amplification of reference gene primers. The protocol was immunoSEQ multiplex PCR, while the TCRdb copy is restricted to in-frame clones and leaves out a portion. The DNA was the basis for D and trimming; V, J and clone size are from that table. The repertoire holds some 490,000 clones, with 70% to 90% as singletons.

The chain combines TRBV10-2 with TRBJ2-3; D is ambiguous. Sequences were obtained from PBMCs or T cells enriched from blood (not recorded which). The clonotype originates from a woman between 55 and 75 years old who had recovered from COVID-19. CDR3 in DNA: TGCGCCACTTCCCGAGCAGATACGCAGTATTTT. Translating it yields CATSRADTQYF.